This T cell receptor (beta chain) was recorded in a study of cytomegalovirus exposure and HLA in healthy donors. The PCR used 60 Vbeta and 13 Jbeta primers. Some clones are missing from TCRdb's copy, which holds only in-frame ones; the method was immunoSEQ multiplex PCR. Among about 160,000 clones, around 77% were seen once, and the ten largest hold about 1.5%. CDR1 and CDR2 from the germline V gene are MNHNS and SASEGT. Trimming removed 5 bases at V and 3 bases at J, with 5 bases between. CDR3 length equals 11 residues. The sequencing sample was made of PBMCs. The gene calls are TRBV6-1 and TRBJ2-7; no clear D gene. This receptor was obtained from a woman in her twenties or thirties in good health and CMV-seronegative. CDR3 sequence (DNA): TGTGCCAGCAGTTTCTACTACGAGCAGTACTTC. This encodes CASSFYYEQYF.